This note documents a single T cell receptor beta chain sequence. The data originate from a study of blood T cell repertoires in COVID-19. Study at large: Nucleic acid was either cDNA or gDNA, and it came from T cells, B-cell-depleted T cells, or PBMCs.

The CDR3 covers 15 residues. Germline V CDR1 and CDR2: SGHNT, YENEEA. V shed 5 bases, J shed 8 bases, and the junction held 12 bases outside the gene matches. Sequencing used immunoSEQ multiplex PCR; TCRdb keeps in-frame clones, though not all of them. The sample lists 300,000 to 450,000 clones, approximately 90% occurring once. Sequenced input: PBMCs or T cells enriched from blood (not recorded which). The receptor comes from a man younger than 35 who had recovered from COVID-19. The J gene is TRBJ2-1, the V gene TRBV11-3; 7 positions match TRBD2. The CDR3 loop is CASSPSRTRLHEQFF. CDR3 sequence (DNA): TGTGCCAGCAGCCCCTCCCGGACTAGGTTGCATGAGCAGTTCTTC. Using reference TRBV11-3 and TRBJ2-1 for the parts outside the CDR3, the full variable domain is EAGVVQSPRYKIIEKKQPVAFWCNPISGHNTLYWYLQNLGQGPELLIRYENEEAVDDSQLPKDRFSAERLKGVDSTLKIQPAELGDSAVYLCASSPSRTRLHEQFFGPGTRLTVL.